This T cell receptor beta chain was sequenced during a study of blood T cell repertoires in COVID-19. On the study more broadly: Italy, Spain and the United States were the sources of the convalescent and acute COVID-19 samples. From T cells, B-cell-depleted T cells, or PBMCs came the material, which was cDNA or gDNA.

This clone came up once. V was trimmed by 7 bases and J by 1 base, leaving 10 bases between them. The V gene's germline CDR1 is LNHDA and CDR2 SQIVND (reference sequence). The CDR3 is made up of 13 amino acids. Repertoires were generated with immunoSEQ multiplex PCR, while TCRdb's copy carries only in-frame clones and drops some. The sample shows 150,000 to 200,000 clones, around four fifths of them seen only once. The chain couples TRBV19 to TRBJ1-2, with unresolved D. The TCR was taken from a woman aged 70-85 years with COVID-19, enrolled during active disease. Sequencing used peripheral blood. CDR3 in DNA: TGTGCCAGTACGGTCGGGATTAACTATGGCTACACCTTC. The encoded protein is CASTVGINYGYTF.